These T cell receptor beta chains were read from a single sample in a study of CD8 T cells in Susac syndrome. TCRdb reprocessed the immunoSEQ multiplex PCR reads with MiXCR, giving one entry per CDR3 protein. The sample lists roughly 120,000 distinct CDR3 sequences; about 96% were seen once. Material: CD4+ T cells from PBMCs. These receptors were obtained from a human donor in good health. The CDR3 runs from the conserved cysteine through the conserved F or W. D genes are given only for firm matches. Size is stated for part of the rows, as once, few or many counts, or as a class when the clone is expanded.

CSAPRVGNEQFF	TGCAGTGCTCCCCGGGTAGGGAATGAGCAGTTCTTC	TRBV20-1	TRBJ2-1	-	-
CASSFVPGLSPVELFF	TGTGCCAGCAGCTTCGTCCCAGGACTTTCACCGGTAGAGCTGTTTTTT	TRBV7-9	TRBJ2-2	-	-
CASTGTFTSTDTQYF	TGTGCCAGCACCGGGACGTTCACTAGCACAGATACGCAGTATTTT	TRBV2	TRBJ2-3	-	-
CASSLDYFSTDTQYF	TGCGCCAGCAGCTTGGACTATTTTAGCACAGATACGCAGTATTTT	TRBV5-1	TRBJ2-3	-	-
CASSYSIWQAKNIQYF	TGTGCCAGCAGTTACTCGATCTGGCAAGCCAAAAACATTCAGTACTTC	TRBV6-5	TRBJ2-4	-	-
CASSPPKTSGAYNEQFF	TGTGCCAGCTCACCACCGAAGACTAGCGGGGCCTACAATGAGCAGTTCTTC	TRBV18	TRBJ2-1	-	TRBD2
CASSSDWHEQYF	TGTGCCAGCAGTTCCGACTGGCACGAGCAGTACTTC	TRBV5-6	TRBJ2-7	once	-
CASTRGLEAEAFF	TGTGCCAGCACCAGGGGTCTCGAAGCTGAAGCTTTCTTT	TRBV28	TRBJ1-1	-	-
CASSLQTGDRTEAFF	TGTGCCAGCAGTTTACAGACAGGGGACCGAACTGAAGCTTTCTTT	TRBV12-3/TRBV12-4	TRBJ1-1	-	TRBD1
CASNRQGGGGQPQHF	TGTGCCAGCAACCGACAGGGAGGCGGGGGGCAGCCCCAGCATTTT	TRBV6-6	TRBJ1-5	-	TRBD1
CASSQFDSGSTDTQYF	TGCGCCAGCAGCCAATTTGATAGCGGCAGCACAGATACGCAGTATTTT	TRBV4-1	TRBJ2-3	-	-
CASRKAGYQETQYF	TGTGCCAGCAGAAAAGCGGGGTACCAAGAGACCCAGTACTTC	TRBV7-2	TRBJ2-5	-	TRBD2